One and the same sample provided the 2 T cell receptor beta chains below, sequenced in a study of blood T cell repertoires in COVID-19. Produced via immunoSEQ multiplex PCR; TCRdb's table is partial and in-frame only. The sample has some 80,000 clones; roughly 90% are singletons. Sequencing was performed on peripheral blood. All receptors come from a woman at least 80 years old with active or convalescent COVID-19.

The chain carries TRBV2 and TRBJ2-2, with a tentative D call TRBD2 (6 bases). This CDR3 has 15 residues. V lost 8 bases and J lost 4, with 17 bases in between. Per the germline V gene, CDR1 is SNHLY and CDR2 is FYNNEI. The CDR3 loop is CASGPSAGGTGELFF. DNA of the CDR3: TGTGCCAGCGGACCTAGCGCGGGCGGCACCGGGGAGCTGTTTTTT.

This clone is a singleton in its sample. The chain recombines TRBV7-2 with TRBJ2-6, with D possibly TRBD1 on 6 matching bases. The CDR3 runs 14 residues. In germline, CDR1 is SGHTA, CDR2 FQGNSA. Trimming removed 6 bases at V and 5 bases at J, with 11 bases between. DNA for the CDR3: TGTGCCAGCAGGCAACAGGGCTGGGCCAACGTCCTGACTTTC. Its protein product is CASRQQGWANVLTF.